This is a list of T cell receptor beta chains from one sample in a study of cytomegalovirus exposure and HLA in healthy donors. Sequencing was performed with immunoSEQ multiplex PCR; in TCRdb, only in-frame clones are kept and a portion is missing. The data contain about 130,000 clones, approximately 80% of them singletons. What was sequenced was PBMCs. Receptor source: a woman in her 40s in good health and CMV-seronegative. CDR3s include the opening cysteine and the closing phenylalanine or tryptophan. D genes are given only for firm matches. A clone size is listed for some rows: how often the clone was seen (once, few, many), or a class if it is expanded.

D,V,size,J,CDR3,DNA
.,TRBV27,.,TRBJ1-1,CASSLGGVPYNTEAFF,TGTGCCAGCAGTTTAGGGGGCGTCCCCTACAACACTGAAGCTTTCTTT
.,TRBV2,few,TRBJ1-2,CATTETYGYTF,TGTGCCACCACGGAGACCTATGGCTACACCTTC
TRBD1,TRBV14,.,TRBJ2-7,CASSPGQGIVEQYF,TGTGCCAGCAGCCCAGGACAGGGGATTGTCGAGCAGTACTTC
.,TRBV7-2,.,TRBJ2-5,CASSLVGVATQYF,TGTGCCAGCAGCTTAGTCGGGGTAGCTACCCAGTACTTC
.,TRBV5-1,.,TRBJ1-5,CASSLGGGQPQHF,TGCGCCAGCAGCTTGGGCGGGGGACAGCCCCAGCATTTT
.,TRBV7-6,.,TRBJ2-7,CASSFRNLDEQYF,TGTGCCAGCAGCTTCAGGAACCTGGACGAGCAGTACTTC
.,TRBV4-2,.,TRBJ2-7,CASSQDRQALTYEQYF,TGTGCCAGCAGCCAAGATCGACAGGCCCTTACCTACGAGCAGTACTTC
.,TRBV7-9,.,TRBJ1-1,CASSSSRGGGDTEAFF,TGTGCCAGCAGCTCGAGTCGGGGAGGGGGAGACACTGAAGCTTTCTTT
TRBD1,TRBV29-1,few,TRBJ2-1,CSVVPTGLTYNEQFF,TGCAGCGTTGTCCCGACAGGGTTAACCTACAATGAGCAGTTCTTC
.,TRBV9,.,TRBJ2-7,CASSVEGDAYYEQYF,TGTGCCAGCAGCGTAGAGGGGGACGCGTACTACGAGCAGTACTTC
.,TRBV6-1,.,TRBJ1-6,CAKTGWNSPLHF,TGTGCCAAAACAGGTTGGAATTCACCCCTCCACTTT
TRBD2,TRBV10-2,once,TRBJ2-5,CASSEGLAGGRRETQYF,TGCGCCAGCAGTGAGGGACTAGCGGGGGGTCGGAGAGAGACCCAGTACTTC
TRBD2,TRBV27,once,TRBJ2-5,CASSLLAGGEETQYF,TGTGCCAGCAGTTTGCTAGCGGGAGGGGAAGAGACCCAGTACTTC
TRBD1,TRBV6-6,.,TRBJ2-4,CASSYPGTENIQYF,TGTGCCAGCAGTTACCCCGGGACAGAAAACATTCAGTACTTC
TRBD2,TRBV6-4,.,TRBJ2-7,CASSDRGTWTRVSYEQYF,TGTGCCAGCAGTGATAGGGGAACCTGGACTAGAGTTTCCTACGAGCAGTACTTC
TRBD2,TRBV29-1,.,TRBJ2-1,CSRGSSYNEQFF,TGCTCCCGCGGGAGCTCCTACAATGAGCAGTTCTTC
.,TRBV7-8,once,TRBJ1-2,CASSLARAGDGYTF,TGTGCCAGCAGCTTAGCAAGGGCAGGGGATGGCTACACCTTC
TRBD1,TRBV25-1,.,TRBJ1-4,CASSARGKLFF,TGTGCCAGCAGTGCCAGGGGGAAACTGTTTTTT
TRBD1,TRBV5-6,.,TRBJ1-2,CASRNPGTGHGYTF,TGTGCCAGCAGAAATCCCGGGACAGGGCATGGCTACACCTTC
.,TRBV6-6,.,TRBJ2-2,CASSYGQTTNTGELFF,TGTGCCAGCAGTTACGGCCAAACCACGAACACCGGGGAGCTGTTTTTT
TRBD1,TRBV28,.,TRBJ2-5,CASSAPTGVPETQYF,TGTGCCAGCAGCGCTCCGACAGGGGTACCAGAGACCCAGTACTTC
.,TRBV5-1,.,TRBJ2-1,CASSLGTNNEQFF,TGCGCCAGCAGCTTGGGGACTAACAATGAGCAGTTCTTC
.,TRBV7-2,once,TRBJ2-7,CASSKQGSYEQYF,TGTGCCAGCAGCAAACAGGGCTCCTACGAGCAGTACTTC
TRBD2,TRBV28,.,TRBJ2-7,CASRPSGQSSYEQYF,TGTGCCAGCAGGCCTAGCGGCCAGAGCTCCTACGAGCAGTACTTC
TRBD2,TRBV5-1,.,TRBJ2-7,CASSIGLAGGFAYEQYF,TGCGCCAGCAGCATCGGACTAGCGGGAGGTTTCGCCTACGAGCAGTACTTC
TRBD1,TRBV5-6,.,TRBJ2-1,CASSLGTGGRNEQFF,TGTGCCAGCAGCTTGGGGACAGGGGGTCGGAATGAGCAGTTCTTC
.,TRBV23-1,.,TRBJ2-7,CASSQSSSGGFGEQYF,TGCGCCAGCAGTCAATCGTCAAGTGGGGGCTTCGGGGAGCAGTACTTC